A selection of T cell receptor beta chains follows, all from one sample in a study of T cell changes during pregnancy in multiple sclerosis. The table came from immunoSEQ multiplex PCR; TCRdb's copy has only in-frame clones and leaves some out. The sample yields tens of thousands of clones, 85% to 90% seen once. The sample was CD4+ T cells from peripheral blood mononuclear cells, taken in the second trimester of pregnancy. All receptors come from a female donor with multiple sclerosis, enrolled in a pregnancy study. Each CDR3 is given with its conserved first and last residue. The D gene is left open where the match is weak. Clone sizes are given selectively: once, few, many, or a class where the clone is expanded.

v_gene	j_gene	abundance	d_gene	CDR3aa	CDR3nt
TRBV7-6	TRBJ2-5	.	.	CASSLGGGHRRSGEETQYF	TGTGCCAGCAGCTTAGGAGGGGGCCACAGGAGGTCGGGGGAAGAGACCCAGTACTTC
TRBV5-5	TRBJ1-1	.	.	CASSLTPVRNTEAFF	TGTGCCAGCAGCTTGACCCCCGTGAGGAACACTGAAGCTTTCTTT
TRBV4-1	TRBJ1-2	.	TRBD1	CASSSRFGTGDYGYTF	TGCGCCAGCAGCTCCAGGTTTGGGACAGGTGACTATGGCTACACCTTC
TRBV7-2	TRBJ2-3	.	.	CASSPMGLLSTDTQYF	TGTGCCAGCAGCCCTATGGGCCTGCTTAGCACAGATACGCAGTATTTT
TRBV15	TRBJ2-3	once	TRBD2	CATSRGLAGGRVDTQYF	TGTGCCACCAGCAGGGGACTAGCGGGAGGGCGGGTAGATACGCAGTATTTT
TRBV4-3	TRBJ2-7	few	.	CASSPGLATRGVSYEQYF	TGCGCCAGCAGCCCTGGGCTAGCGACCCGAGGTGTCTCCTACGAGCAGTACTTC
TRBV6-5	TRBJ1-1	.	.	CASSYSGGGEAFF	TGTGCCAGCAGTTACTCCGGGGGAGGTGAAGCTTTCTTT
TRBV5-1	TRBJ2-5	.	TRBD2	CASSLEPSGQETQYF	TGCGCCAGCAGCTTGGAACCTAGCGGGCAAGAGACCCAGTACTTC
TRBV28	TRBJ2-5	.	TRBD1	CASSSAGGRETQYF	TGTGCCAGCAGTTCGGCAGGGGGCAGGGAGACCCAGTACTTC
TRBV23-1	TRBJ2-7	.	.	CASSPRDPRSSYEQYF	TGCGCCAGCAGTCCGCGGGACCCCCGGAGCTCCTACGAGCAGTACTTC
TRBV9	TRBJ2-1	.	.	CASSVAGQRGYNEQFF	TGTGCCAGCAGCGTAGCCGGACAAAGGGGCTACAATGAGCAGTTCTTC
TRBV10-3	TRBJ2-3	.	TRBD2	CAIKGTSGLGPEGTQYF	TGTGCCATCAAAGGGACTAGCGGGTTGGGTCCAGAAGGTACGCAGTATTTT
TRBV5-4	TRBJ2-1	.	.	CASSPLITHEQFF	TGTGCCAGCAGCCCCTTAATAACACATGAGCAGTTCTTC
TRBV29-1	TRBJ2-2	.	TRBD2	CSVGGGWNTGELFF	TGCAGCGTTGGCGGGGGATGGAACACCGGGGAGCTGTTTTTT
TRBV2	TRBJ2-7	.	TRBD2	CASSYTGTSGYEQYF	TGTGCCAGCAGTTATACCGGGACTAGCGGATACGAGCAGTACTTC